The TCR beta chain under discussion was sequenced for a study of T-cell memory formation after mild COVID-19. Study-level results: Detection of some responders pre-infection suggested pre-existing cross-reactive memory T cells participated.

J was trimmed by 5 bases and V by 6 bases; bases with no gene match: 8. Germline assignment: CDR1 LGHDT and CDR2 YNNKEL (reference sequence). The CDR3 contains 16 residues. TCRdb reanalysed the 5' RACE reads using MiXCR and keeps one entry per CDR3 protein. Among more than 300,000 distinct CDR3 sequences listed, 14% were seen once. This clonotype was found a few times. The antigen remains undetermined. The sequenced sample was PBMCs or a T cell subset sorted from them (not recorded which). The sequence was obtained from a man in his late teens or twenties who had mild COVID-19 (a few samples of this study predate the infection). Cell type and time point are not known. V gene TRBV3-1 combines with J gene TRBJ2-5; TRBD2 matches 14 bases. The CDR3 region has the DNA TGTGCCAGCAGATTGACTAGCGGGGGGGCCTGGGAGACCCAGTACTTC. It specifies CASRLTSGGAWETQYF.